The T cell receptor beta chain under discussion was sequenced for a study of blood T cell repertoires in COVID-19 (dated by TCRdb to about 2020). For context, the study as a whole: The collaborator samples originated in the United States, Italy and Spain and spanned the acute and convalescent phases of COVID-19. The sample metadata nearly always contained a de-identified subject ID, COVID-19 status, age in years and sex. A freely available public database, intended as a resource for researchers studying the immune response to SARS-CoV-2, is where the repertoires were released. The prospective study material was composed of cDNA or gDNA derived from T cells, B-cell-depleted T cells, or PBMCs. HLA class I and class II types, where available, came from metadata supplied by the sample provider rather than from assay-based typing. The samples were drawn from the first 160 participants of the ongoing ImmuneRACE study and from some 1,300 subjects provided by 6 global collaborators. Subjects who had been exposed to COVID-19, were actively infected with it, or had recovered from it provided the deeply sampled blood TCRbeta repertoires that made up the dataset.

Here is what the overall study found, with its caveats: The quantity of clinical and demographic metadata differed by source and by participant and was supplied without curation.

TCRbeta CDR3 regions were amplified from genomic DNA using the immunoSEQ Assay, a bias-controlled multiplex PCR. Processing in the source paper ran as follows. Nucleated cell counts per sample were estimated from amplification of reference gene primers within the assay. To quantify the absolute abundance of each unique TCRbeta CDR3 rearrangement, sequence reads were collapsed and filtered. For each sample, productive Simpson clonality was calculated as the square root of Simpson's diversity index over productive rearrangements. Drawn from immuneACCESS, this table holds only the in-frame rearrangements with V and J called that TCRdb kept. Clones are partly lost; checked studies trace under half to an unresolved V gene and leave the rest unexplained. D and trimming were read from the DNA, whereas the V and J calls and clone size are those reported in that table. The sample table lists about 380,000 clones, around 87% of them with a count of one. Under 1.5% of the sample lies in the top ten.

The CDR3, from cysteine to phenylalanine, totals 15 residues. The sequence is cut down to CDR3 DNA, 45 bases in frame from base 1. The V and J ends are trimmed by 0 bases and 7 bases, leaving 14 bases between them. According to the germline V gene, CDR1 reads SGDLS and CDR2 reads YYNGEE. Remarks on this clone: Its antigen is still unknown. Per-base qualities were not stored, and no clone one base away is much larger.

Participants in the prospective study were enrolled through a virtual design, were aged about 18 to 100 years, and lived in roughly 26 United States geographic areas. In the prospective study, cohorts were assigned on the basis of participant-reported clinical history obtained from a screening survey and a study questionnaire. Recovered participants in ImmuneRACE Cohort 3 were defined by two consecutive negative NP/OP PCR tests, clearance by a healthcare professional, or resolution of symptoms. Each participant in the prospective study had whole blood, serum and a nasopharyngeal or oropharyngeal swab collected by mobile phlebotomists. Over a roughly two-month period, participants in the prospective study had the option of providing additional blood draws and questionnaires. Prospective study blood samples were shipped either frozen or at room temperature before DNA extraction.

The material sequenced was PBMCs or T cells enriched from blood (not recorded which). The chain is made from TRBV9 and TRBJ2-1; the best D guess is TRBD1, with 6 bases matching. This TCR came from a man aged 30 to 39 who had recovered from COVID-19. The DNA sequence is given as TGTGCCAGCAGCGTAGCTCCGGGCAGGGGTAATGAGCAGTTCTTC. Its product reads: CASSVAPGRGNEQFF.